One sample yielded the 8 T cell receptor beta chains listed below, sequenced in a study of T-cell reconstitution after alpha-beta-depleted transplantation in children. Unique molecular identifiers were built into the TCRbeta library. TCRdb reprocessed the PCR reads with MiXCR, giving one entry per CDR3 protein. The sample contains 400,000 to 550,000 distinct CDR3 sequences, more than 9% of which appear only once. Material: PBMCs, obtained before TCRalphabeta/CD19-depleted stem cell transplant. The receptors come from a child aged 2 to 15 with inherited bone marrow failure, due to receive a stem cell transplant.

This clonotype was counted only a few times. The chain joins TRBV30 to TRBJ1-2; 8 nucleotides agree with TRBD1. V lost 7 bases, J lost 7 bases, and 2 bases stayed unmatched. The germline V gene has CDR1 GTSNPN and CDR2 SVGIG (reference sequence). The CDR3 length is 10 residues. The DNA for the CDR3 is TGTGCCTCTACAGGGGGTGGCTACACCTTC. Translated, it gives CASTGGGYTF.

This clonotype was recorded many times. This sequence joins TRBV7-2 and TRBJ1-1; D is unresolved. The CDR3 spans 15 residues. Germline V CDR1 and CDR2: SGHTA, FQGNSA. With 1 base removed from V and 0 bases from J, the gap between germline ends came to 9 bases. The CDR3 protein is CASSLVVTVNTEAFF. Written as DNA, the CDR3 is TGTGCCAGCAGCTTAGTTGTTACAGTGAACACTGAAGCTTTCTTT.

The chain recombines TRBV11-2 with TRBJ2-1; D is ambiguous. CDR1 SGHAT and CDR2 FQNNGV come from the germline V gene. CDR3 length equals 14 residues. Trimming removed 5 bases from V and 6 bases from J, with 14 bases in between. CDR3 coding DNA: TGTGCCAGCAGCCCCCCGGGTGTTCTCAATGAGCAGTTCTTC. Translating it yields CASSPPGVLNEQFF. The full variable domain, rest sourced from reference TRBV11-2 and TRBJ2-1, is EAGVAQSPRYKIIEKRQSVAFWCNPISGHATLYWYQQILGQGPKLLIQFQNNGVVDDSQLPKDRFSAERLKGVDSTLKIQPAKLEDSAVYLCASSPPGVLNEQFFGPGTRLTVL.

This clonotype was detected many times. This chain uses TRBV7-2 with TRBJ2-2; D gene ambiguous. The CDR3 consists of 14 residues. Germline CDR1 SGHTA, CDR2 FQGNSA. V gave up 4 bases and J gave up 1 base, with 7 bases separating them. The CDR3 protein is CASSSRLNTGELFF. In DNA, the CDR3 is TGTGCCAGCAGCTCCCGGTTGAACACCGGGGAGCTGTTTTTT.

This clonotype turned up a few times. The chain joins TRBV28 to TRBJ2-1, with TRBD2 matching over 8 bases. This CDR3 has 16 amino acids. Germline V lookup: CDR1 MDHEN, CDR2 SYDVKM. V gave up 7 bases and J gave up 2 bases; unmatched junction bases: 10. Here the CDR3 DNA reads TGTGCCAGCACCACGTGGCGGGAGGAGGCCTACAATGAGCAGTTCTTC. This gives the protein CASTTWREEAYNEQFF.

This clonotype occurred many times. The V gene is TRBV7-8, the J gene TRBJ1-1; TRBD1 might be the D (5 bases). Trimming pared 3 bases from V and 7 bases from J, leaving 9 bases between. The CDR3 covers 12 residues. Germline loops: CDR1 SGHVS, CDR2 FQNEAQ. CDR3 loop: CASSFLGDEAFF. In nucleotides, the CDR3 is TGTGCCAGCAGCTTTTTAGGGGATGAAGCTTTCTTT. Using reference TRBV7-8 and TRBJ1-1 for the parts outside the CDR3, the full variable domain is GAGVSQSPRYKVAKRGQDVALRCDPISGHVSLFWYQQALGQGPEFLTYFQNEAQLDKSGLPSDRFFAERPEGSVSTLKIQRTQQEDSAVYLCASSFLGDEAFFGQGTRLTVV.

This clonotype was counted only a few times. This sequence joins TRBV28 and TRBJ2-7; 12 bases agree with TRBD2. This CDR3 contains 13 residues. Germline V lookup: CDR1 MDHEN, CDR2 SYDVKM. Trimming at V came to 11 bases and at J to 5 bases, leaving 7 bases not matched to a gene. CDR3 nucleotide sequence: TGTGCCGGGAGGACTAGCGGGAAGCACGAGCAGTACTTC. Its protein is CAGRTSGKHEQYF.

This clonotype has more than one count but fewer than ten. This rearrangement joins TRBV20-1 to TRBJ2-1; TRBD2 matches 15 bases. This CDR3 is 17 amino acids long. From germline, CDR1 is DFQATT and CDR2 SNEGSKA (reference sequence). V trimming: 3 bases; J trimming: 6 bases; junction bases outside the gene matches: 9. The DNA for the CDR3 is TGCAGTGCTAGGTCCCCGGGACTAGCGGGAGGTACCAATGAGCAGTTCTTC. Its protein is CSARSPGLAGGTNEQFF.